This is a list of T cell receptor beta chains from one sample in a study of blood T cell repertoires in COVID-19. Method: immunoSEQ multiplex PCR; TCRdb's copy keeps in-frame clones and lacks some. The table shows almost 350,000 clones, with about nine tenths occurring only once. The sample comprised PBMCs or T cells enriched from blood (not recorded which). These receptors originate from a woman between 25 and 40 years old who had been exposed to COVID-19. Both conserved end residues are trimmed from each CDR3. The order of the fields is clone size, V gene, J gene, CDR3 length, CDR3 protein. Size values are once, few and many counts, or a class for expanded clones, and some rows have none.

clone size: .; V gene: TRBV7-8; J gene: TRBJ1-3; CDR3 length: 12; CDR3 protein: ASSPTSSGNTIY
clone size: .; V gene: TRBV28; J gene: TRBJ1-5; CDR3 length: 11; CDR3 protein: ASKGEINQPQH
clone size: few; V gene: TRBV9; J gene: TRBJ2-2; CDR3 length: 14; CDR3 protein: ASSVYGRADTGELF
clone size: .; V gene: TRBV3-1/TRBV3-2; J gene: TRBJ2-5; CDR3 length: 12; CDR3 protein: ASSLTTLQETQY
clone size: .; V gene: TRBV4-1; J gene: TRBJ1-6; CDR3 length: 13; CDR3 protein: ASSQEGTSNSPLH
clone size: .; V gene: TRBV5-4; J gene: TRBJ2-1; CDR3 length: 13; CDR3 protein: ASSLSSGRLNEQF
clone size: .; V gene: TRBV9; J gene: TRBJ2-1; CDR3 length: 16; CDR3 protein: ASSVVGVGTGAGNEQF
clone size: few; V gene: TRBV7-9; J gene: TRBJ2-7; CDR3 length: 13; CDR3 protein: ASSRGDGIVNEQY
clone size: .; V gene: TRBV7-8; J gene: TRBJ1-1; CDR3 length: 14; CDR3 protein: ASSLARGTLYTEAF
clone size: .; V gene: TRBV19; J gene: TRBJ1-2; CDR3 length: 10; CDR3 protein: ASTTGESGYT
clone size: .; V gene: TRBV5-1; J gene: TRBJ2-6; CDR3 length: 13; CDR3 protein: ASSSGTAGANVLT
clone size: .; V gene: TRBV7-2; J gene: TRBJ1-2; CDR3 length: 12; CDR3 protein: ASSLGAANYGYT
clone size: once; V gene: TRBV6-4; J gene: TRBJ1-5; CDR3 length: 13; CDR3 protein: ASPMGRWGNQPQH
clone size: .; V gene: TRBV27; J gene: TRBJ1-2; CDR3 length: 16; CDR3 protein: ASSLSAMGTGGDYGYT
clone size: .; V gene: TRBV5-4; J gene: TRBJ2-5; CDR3 length: 13; CDR3 protein: ASSLVAGFGETQY
clone size: once; V gene: TRBV2; J gene: TRBJ2-1; CDR3 length: 14; CDR3 protein: ASSPGLSARYNEQF
clone size: .; V gene: TRBV12-2; J gene: TRBJ1-5; CDR3 length: 12; CDR3 protein: ASRGTGSNQPQH
clone size: .; V gene: TRBV3-1/TRBV3-2; J gene: TRBJ2-3; CDR3 length: 13; CDR3 protein: ASSLGTPSTDTQY
clone size: .; V gene: TRBV7-9; J gene: TRBJ2-5; CDR3 length: 11; CDR3 protein: ASSLGASQTQY
clone size: .; V gene: TRBV7-2; J gene: TRBJ2-1; CDR3 length: 13; CDR3 protein: ASSFSRLSYNEQF
clone size: .; V gene: TRBV28; J gene: TRBJ1-3; CDR3 length: 13; CDR3 protein: ASSSTRDNGNTIY
clone size: .; V gene: TRBV7-9; J gene: TRBJ1-1; CDR3 length: 13; CDR3 protein: ASSPRQGTGTEAF
clone size: .; V gene: TRBV7-2; J gene: TRBJ2-7; CDR3 length: 12; CDR3 protein: ASTGSGNNYEQY
clone size: .; V gene: TRBV28; J gene: TRBJ2-5; CDR3 length: 13; CDR3 protein: ASSSSDRPRETQY
clone size: .; V gene: TRBV15; J gene: TRBJ2-6; CDR3 length: 15; CDR3 protein: ATSSGRALSGANVLT
clone size: .; V gene: TRBV5-1; J gene: TRBJ2-7; CDR3 length: 13; CDR3 protein: ASSLGGGQPYEQY
clone size: .; V gene: TRBV24-1; J gene: TRBJ2-3; CDR3 length: 14; CDR3 protein: ATSGPGQGRTDTQY
clone size: .; V gene: TRBV2; J gene: TRBJ2-7; CDR3 length: 12; CDR3 protein: ASSELPSSYEQY
clone size: .; V gene: TRBV5-1; J gene: TRBJ2-7; CDR3 length: 12; CDR3 protein: ASSSGQVTYEQY
clone size: .; V gene: TRBV18; J gene: TRBJ1-1; CDR3 length: 11; CDR3 protein: ASSPTGNTEAF
clone size: once; V gene: TRBV12-3/TRBV12-4; J gene: TRBJ2-5; CDR3 length: 11; CDR3 protein: ASTLAGQETQY
clone size: .; V gene: TRBV11-2; J gene: TRBJ2-1; CDR3 length: 12; CDR3 protein: ASSPTGRGKEQF
clone size: .; V gene: TRBV7-4; J gene: TRBJ2-2; CDR3 length: 9; CDR3 protein: ARGVTGELF
clone size: .; V gene: TRBV28; J gene: TRBJ2-7; CDR3 length: 11; CDR3 protein: ASSFRQTYEQY
clone size: .; V gene: TRBV13; J gene: TRBJ2-7; CDR3 length: 12; CDR3 protein: ASSSDRGEYEQY
clone size: .; V gene: TRBV9; J gene: TRBJ1-1; CDR3 length: 14; CDR3 protein: ASSVGAGYMNTEAF
clone size: .; V gene: TRBV30; J gene: TRBJ2-5; CDR3 length: 9; CDR3 protein: AWKPTGPPY
clone size: .; V gene: TRBV12-3/TRBV12-4; J gene: TRBJ1-1; CDR3 length: 11; CDR3 protein: ASSLADQVEAF
clone size: .; V gene: TRBV28; J gene: TRBJ2-3; CDR3 length: 13; CDR3 protein: AGGKGAIPTDTQY
clone size: .; V gene: TRBV7-2; J gene: TRBJ1-5; CDR3 length: 11; CDR3 protein: ASSGQGGQPQH